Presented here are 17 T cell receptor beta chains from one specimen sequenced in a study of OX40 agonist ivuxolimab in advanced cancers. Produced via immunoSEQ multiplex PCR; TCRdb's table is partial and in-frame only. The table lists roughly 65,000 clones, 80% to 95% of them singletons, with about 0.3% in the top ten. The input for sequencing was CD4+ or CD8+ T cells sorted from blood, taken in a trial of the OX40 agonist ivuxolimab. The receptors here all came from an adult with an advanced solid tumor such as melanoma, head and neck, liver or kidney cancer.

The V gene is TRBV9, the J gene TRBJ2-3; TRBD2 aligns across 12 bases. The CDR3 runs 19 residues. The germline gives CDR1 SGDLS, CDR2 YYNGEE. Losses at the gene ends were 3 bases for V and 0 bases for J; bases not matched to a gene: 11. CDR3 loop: CASSARTSGNAGSTDTQYF. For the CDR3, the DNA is TGTGCCAGCAGCGCCCGGACTAGCGGGAATGCAGGGAGCACAGATACGCAGTATTTT.

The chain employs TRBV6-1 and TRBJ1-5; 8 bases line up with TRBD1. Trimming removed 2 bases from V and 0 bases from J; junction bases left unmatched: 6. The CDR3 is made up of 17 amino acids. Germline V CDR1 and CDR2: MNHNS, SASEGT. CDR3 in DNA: TGTGCCAGCAGTGAAACATCCGGGACAGGTAGCAATCAGCCCCAGCATTTT. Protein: CASSETSGTGSNQPQHF.

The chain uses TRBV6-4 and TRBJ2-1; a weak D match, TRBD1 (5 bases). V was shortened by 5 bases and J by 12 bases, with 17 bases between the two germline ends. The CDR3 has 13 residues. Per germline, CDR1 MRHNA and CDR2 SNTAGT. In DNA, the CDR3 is TGTGCCAGCAGTCGAGACCCGGTTACAGGGCAGTTCTTC. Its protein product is CASSRDPVTGQFF.

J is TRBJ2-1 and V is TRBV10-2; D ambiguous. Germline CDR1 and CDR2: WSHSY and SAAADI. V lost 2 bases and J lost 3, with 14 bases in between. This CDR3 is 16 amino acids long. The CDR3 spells CASSEGSNRNYNEQFF. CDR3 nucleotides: TGCGCCAGCAGTGAGGGTAGTAACAGAAACTACAATGAGCAGTTCTTC.

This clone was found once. CDR3 DNA sequence: TGTGCCAGCAGCTTGGGACAGGGTGTATCCTACGAGCAGTACTTC. Amino acids: CASSLGQGVSYEQYF. J is TRBJ2-7 and V is TRBV5-4; 7 nucleotides match TRBD1. This CDR3 comprises 15 residues. J lost 1 base, V lost 0 bases, and 4 bases had no gene match. Germline V lookup: CDR1 SGHNT, CDR2 YYREEE (reference sequence).

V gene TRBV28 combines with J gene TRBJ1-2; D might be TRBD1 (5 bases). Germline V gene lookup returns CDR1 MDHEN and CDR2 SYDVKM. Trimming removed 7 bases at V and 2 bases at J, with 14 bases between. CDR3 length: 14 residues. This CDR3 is CASKHGAGNYGYTF. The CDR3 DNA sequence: TGTGCCAGCAAGCATGGAGCAGGGAACTATGGCTACACCTTC.

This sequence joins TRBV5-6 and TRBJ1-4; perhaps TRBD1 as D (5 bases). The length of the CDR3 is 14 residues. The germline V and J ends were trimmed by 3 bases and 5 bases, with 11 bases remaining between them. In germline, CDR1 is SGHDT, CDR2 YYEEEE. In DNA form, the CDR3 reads TGTGCCAGCAGCTCAGGGATAGGAAATGAAAAACTGTTTTTT. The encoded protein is CASSSGIGNEKLFF.

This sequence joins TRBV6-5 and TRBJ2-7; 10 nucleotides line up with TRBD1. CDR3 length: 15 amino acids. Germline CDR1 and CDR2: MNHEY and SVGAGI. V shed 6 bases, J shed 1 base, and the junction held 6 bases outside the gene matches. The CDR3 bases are TGTGCCAGCAGAACTCGGGACAGGGGTTCCTACGAGCAGTACTTC. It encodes CASRTRDRGSYEQYF.

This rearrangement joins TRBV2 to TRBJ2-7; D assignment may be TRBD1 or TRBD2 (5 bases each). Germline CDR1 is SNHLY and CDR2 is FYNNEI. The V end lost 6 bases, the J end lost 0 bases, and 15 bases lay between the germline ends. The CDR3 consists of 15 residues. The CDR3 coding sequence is TGTGCCAGCAGGACCCAGGCAGGGAGCTCCTACGAGCAGTACTTC. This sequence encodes CASRTQAGSSYEQYF.

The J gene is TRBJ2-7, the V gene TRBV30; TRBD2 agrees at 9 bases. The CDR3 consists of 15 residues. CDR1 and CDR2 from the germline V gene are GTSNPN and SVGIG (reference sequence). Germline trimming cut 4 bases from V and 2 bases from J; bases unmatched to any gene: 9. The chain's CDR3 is CAWMADLAGTYEQYF. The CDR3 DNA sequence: TGTGCCTGGATGGCGGACCTAGCGGGAACCTACGAGCAGTACTTC.

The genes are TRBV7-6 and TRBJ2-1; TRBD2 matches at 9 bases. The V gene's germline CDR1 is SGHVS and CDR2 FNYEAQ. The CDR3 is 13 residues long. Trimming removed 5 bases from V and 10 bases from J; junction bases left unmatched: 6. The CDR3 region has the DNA TGTGCCAGCAGCCAACCCAGCGGGGGGGAGCAGTTCTTC. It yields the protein CASSQPSGGEQFF.

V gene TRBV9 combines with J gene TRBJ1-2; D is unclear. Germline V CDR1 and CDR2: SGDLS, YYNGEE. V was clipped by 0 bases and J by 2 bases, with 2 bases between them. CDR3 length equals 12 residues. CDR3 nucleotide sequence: TGTGCCAGCAGCGTAGCGAACTATGGCTACACCTTC. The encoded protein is CASSVANYGYTF.

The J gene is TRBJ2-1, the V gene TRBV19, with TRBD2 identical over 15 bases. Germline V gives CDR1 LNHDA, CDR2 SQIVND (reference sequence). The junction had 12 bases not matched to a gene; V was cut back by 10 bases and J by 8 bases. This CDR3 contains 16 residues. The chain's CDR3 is CATRTSGRAWGHEQFF. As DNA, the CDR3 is TGTGCCACTAGGACTAGCGGGAGGGCCTGGGGCCATGAGCAGTTCTTC.

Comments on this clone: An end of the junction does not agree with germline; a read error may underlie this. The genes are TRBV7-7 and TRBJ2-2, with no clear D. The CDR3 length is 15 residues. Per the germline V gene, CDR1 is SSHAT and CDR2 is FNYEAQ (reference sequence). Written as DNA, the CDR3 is TGTGCTAGCAGCCCCGCTCCCGGGCCCAAAGAGGAGCTGTTTTTT. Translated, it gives CASSPAPGPKEELFF.

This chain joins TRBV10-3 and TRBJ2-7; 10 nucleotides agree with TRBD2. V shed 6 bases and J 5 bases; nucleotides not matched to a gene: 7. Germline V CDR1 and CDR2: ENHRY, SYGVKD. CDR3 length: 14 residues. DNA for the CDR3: TGTGCCATCAGCCTACTAGCGGGACGCAACGAGCAGTACTTC. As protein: CAISLLAGRNEQYF.

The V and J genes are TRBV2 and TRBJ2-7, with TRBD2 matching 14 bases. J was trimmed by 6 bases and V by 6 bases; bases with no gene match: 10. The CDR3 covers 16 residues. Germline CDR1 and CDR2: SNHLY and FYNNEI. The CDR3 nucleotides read TGTGCCAGCAGAGGGACTAGCGGGAGCGACGGCTCCGAGCAGTACTTC. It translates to CASRGTSGSDGSEQYF.

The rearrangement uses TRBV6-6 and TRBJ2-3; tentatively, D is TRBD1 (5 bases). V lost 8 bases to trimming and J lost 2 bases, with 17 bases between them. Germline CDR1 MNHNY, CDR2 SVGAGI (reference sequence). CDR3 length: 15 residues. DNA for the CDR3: TGTGCCAGCCTACTCACAGGTTCTCTCACAGATACGCAGTATTTT. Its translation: CASLLTGSLTDTQYF.